Listed here are 23 T cell receptor beta chains from one sample, sequenced in a study of shared clonotypes between healthy human individuals. Measured with immunoSEQ multiplex PCR; TCRdb has only the in-frame clones, and not every one. The table has 700,000 or so clones, roughly 78% seen once. Input material: memory CD4+ T cells sorted from blood. The subset was: CD45RA-negative fraction. The receptors were gathered from a woman aged 25 to 45 in good health.

CDR3 protein: CACKTRPSEANEQFF. The CDR3 DNA sequence: TGTGCCTGTAAAACTCGACCGTCCGAAGCCAATGAGCAGTTCTTC. This chain links TRBV30 with TRBJ2-1, with unresolved D. The CDR3 length is 15 residues. CDR1 and CDR2 from the germline V gene are GTSNPN and SVGIG (reference sequence). V dropped 6 bases and J dropped 6 bases, with 21 bases sitting between them.

The chain uses TRBV19 and TRBJ2-3; D is unclear. Trimming took off 3 bases at V and 5 bases at J, with 15 bases between the two ends. This CDR3 has 15 amino acids. Germline CDR1 is LNHDA and CDR2 is SQIVND (reference sequence). CDR3: CASSIAALEGDTQYF. CDR3 bases: TGTGCCAGTAGTATCGCAGCCCTGGAAGGAGATACGCAGTATTTT.

This clone was observed a few times. The rearrangement uses TRBV5-1 and TRBJ1-2; D is unresolved. There are 13 residues in the CDR3. CDR1 SGHRS and CDR2 YFSETQ come from the germline V gene. V was clipped by 4 bases and J by 4 bases, with 11 bases between them. The CDR3 loop is CASSREGGYGYTF. The CDR3 coding sequence is TGCGCCAGCAGCCGCGAGGGCGGCTATGGCTACACCTTC.

The chain recombines TRBV27 with TRBJ1-1; D uncertain. The V gene lost 3 bases and the J gene lost 0 bases, with 14 bases spanning the gap. Germline V gene sequence: CDR1 MNHEY, CDR2 SMNVEV (reference sequence). The CDR3 contains 16 residues. The CDR3 loop reads CASSFSQPFMNTEAFF. Here the CDR3 DNA reads TGTGCCAGCAGTTTCTCTCAACCCTTCATGAACACTGAAGCTTTCTTT.

Notes on this clone: Other DNA sequences in the sample encode the same CDR3. V gene TRBV18 combines with J gene TRBJ1-1; the D is unclear. Trimming removed 2 bases from V and 2 bases from J, with 6 bases in between. CDR1 is KGHSH and CDR2 is LQKENI in the germline V gene. This CDR3 has 13 residues. The CDR3 sequence is CASSPSGNTEAFF. Written as DNA, the CDR3 is TGTGCCAGCTCACCATCGGGTAACACTGAAGCTTTCTTT.

This clone was seen a few times. V and J are TRBV19 and TRBJ1-5; 7 bases align to TRBD1. This CDR3 comprises 15 residues. Germline V CDR1 and CDR2: LNHDA, SQIVND (reference sequence). J was trimmed by 5 bases and V by 6 bases; bases with no gene match: 10. The CDR3 DNA follows: TGTGCCAGTAGCCCGACAGGGAAATGGTATCAGCCCCAGCATTTT. Protein product: CASSPTGKWYQPQHF. Full variable domain (rest looked up from reference TRBV19 and TRBJ1-5): DGGITQSPKYLFRKEGQNVTLSCEQNLNHDAMYWYRQDPGQGLRLIYYSQIVNDFQKGDIAEGYSVSREKKESFPLTVTSAQKNPTAFYLCASSPTGKWYQPQHFGDGTRLSIL.

The CDR3 DNA reads TGTGCCAGCAGCTTGCAGGGCGAGAACTATGGCTACACCTTC. It is translated as CASSLQGENYGYTF. The chain recombines TRBV7-9 with TRBJ1-2, with a possible D match to TRBD1 (5 bases). Germline loops: CDR1 SEHNR, CDR2 FQNEAQ (reference sequence). This CDR3 has 14 amino acids. Trimming removed 3 bases from V and 2 bases from J, with 10 bases in between. The complete variable domain, with remaining parts taken from reference TRBV7-9 and TRBJ1-2, reads DTGVSQNPRHKITKRGQNVTFRCDPISEHNRLYWYRQTLGQGPEFLTYFQNEAQLEKSRLLSDRFSAERPKGSFSTLEIQRTEQGDSAMYLCASSLQGENYGYTFGSGTRLTVV.

On this clone itself: Other DNA variants within this sample encode the same CDR3. The V call is TRBV30, the J call TRBJ1-1; D is uncertain. V was trimmed by 0 bases and J by 1 base, leaving 6 bases between them. The germline gives CDR1 GTSNPN, CDR2 SVGIG (reference sequence). This CDR3 is built from 13 residues. The chain's CDR3 is CAWSVQGNTEAFF. The CDR3 DNA follows: TGTGCCTGGAGTGTACAAGGGAACACTGAAGCTTTCTTT.

The chain is built from TRBV6-1 and TRBJ2-3, with 8 bases fitting TRBD2. Germline V gives CDR1 MNHNS, CDR2 SASEGT. This CDR3 has 13 residues. The trim removed 1 base at V and 9 bases at J, leaving 3 bases unmatched. The CDR3 sequence is CASSEVKRETQYF. The CDR3 DNA reads as TGTGCCAGCAGTGAAGTTAAGCGGGAGACGCAGTATTTT.

This clone was seen only once. The chain is built from TRBV10-1 and TRBJ1-1; 8 nucleotides match TRBD1. Germline assignment: CDR1 WNHNN and CDR2 SYGVQD (reference sequence). The CDR3 spans 13 residues. The V segment lost 6 bases and the J segment 0 bases; nucleotides outside the gene matches: 0. In DNA, the CDR3 is TGCGCCAGCAGGACAGGGGTGAACACTGAAGCTTTCTTT. This gives the protein CASRTGVNTEAFF.

V and J are TRBV4-2 and TRBJ2-7; perhaps D is TRBD1 or TRBD2 (5 bases each). Trimming left V 0 bases short and J 0 bases short, with 15 bases between. Germline CDR1 reads LGHNA; CDR2 reads YNFKEQ. There are 17 residues in the CDR3. The CDR3 sequence: CASSQDLGTGSSYEQYF. The CDR3 bases are TGTGCCAGCAGCCAAGATCTCGGGACGGGCAGCTCCTACGAGCAGTACTTC.

V and J are TRBV6-6 and TRBJ2-7, with 9 nucleotides matching TRBD1. Unmatched junction bases numbered 9, after V lost 6 bases and J lost 3 bases. The CDR3 consists of 15 residues. CDR1 and CDR2 from the germline V gene are MNHNY and SVGAGI (reference sequence). The CDR3 sequence is CASRKRGQGLYEQYF. CDR3 sequence (DNA): TGTGCCAGCAGGAAGAGGGGACAGGGACTCTACGAGCAGTACTTC.

CDR3 in DNA: TGTGCCAGCAGTGAAAGTCCAGCCACAAACTATGGCTACACCTTC. The encoded protein is CASSESPATNYGYTF. The chain joins TRBV6-1 to TRBJ1-2; D is undetermined. Trimming took 2 bases from V and 2 from J, leaving 12 bases between them. Germline values: CDR1 MNHNS, CDR2 SASEGT. The CDR3 has 15 amino acids.

The chain employs TRBV19 and TRBJ2-7, with 7 bases fitting TRBD1. This CDR3 contains 14 residues. The trim removed 3 bases at V and 2 bases at J, leaving 4 bases unmatched. Germline V CDR1 and CDR2: LNHDA, SQIVND (reference sequence). The CDR3 sequence: CASSIETGAYEQYF. The CDR3 DNA is TGTGCCAGTAGTATTGAAACAGGGGCCTACGAGCAGTACTTC.

The table lists this clone with a count of one. V usage is TRBV30 and J usage is TRBJ2-1; the match to TRBD2 covers 16 bases. Trimming cost V 3 bases and J 4 bases; bases outside gene matches: 12. Germline CDR1 is GTSNPN and CDR2 is SVGIG (reference sequence). This CDR3 contains 19 residues. CDR3 loop: CAWSHLGTSGRAAYNEQFF. The CDR3 DNA follows: TGTGCCTGGAGCCACCTCGGGACTAGCGGGAGGGCCGCTTACAATGAGCAGTTCTTC.

The chain recombines TRBV28 with TRBJ2-6, with 7 bases identical to TRBD1. The CDR3 covers 19 residues. Germline values: CDR1 MDHEN, CDR2 SYDVKM. V gave up 3 bases and J gave up 1 base; unmatched junction bases: 12. CDR3 nucleotides: TGTGCCAGCAGTTTTGGGGCTGGCAGGGGGAGATCTGGGGCCAACGTCCTGACTTTC. It codes for CASSFGAGRGRSGANVLTF.

The rearrangement links TRBV7-7 to TRBJ2-3; D tentatively fits TRBD1 or TRBD2 (6 bases each). The V gene's germline CDR1 is SSHAT and CDR2 FNYEAQ (reference sequence). The V end was cut by 5 bases, the J end by 2 bases, with 14 bases between. The CDR3 is made up of 15 amino acids. CDR3 protein: CASSRGRGFTDTQYF. The CDR3 DNA reads as TGTGCCAGCAGCCGGGGGCGGGGATTCACAGATACGCAGTATTTT. Based on the CDR3 plus reference TRBV7-7 and TRBJ2-3, the full variable domain is GAGVSQSPRYKVTKRGQDVTLRCDPISSHATLYWYQQALGQGPEFLTYFNYEAQPDKSGLPSDRFSAERPEGSISTLTIQRTEQRDSAMYRCASSRGRGFTDTQYFGPGTRLTVL.

The rearrangement links TRBV4-2 to TRBJ2-1, with TRBD1 matching over 8 bases. CDR3 length: 14 residues. The germline gives CDR1 LGHNA, CDR2 YNFKEQ. V was clipped by 2 bases and J by 8 bases; unmatched bases: 5. For the CDR3, the DNA is TGTGCCAGCAGCCAACAAGCACAGGGGGATGAGCAGTTCTTC. Protein sequence: CASSQQAQGDEQFF.

The chain recombines TRBV5-1 with TRBJ2-2, with a weak D call TRBD2 (5 bases). The CDR3 consists of 15 residues. Germline V CDR1 and CDR2: SGHRS, YFSETQ. Between the trimmed V and J ends, which lost 4 bases and 4 bases, there was a span of 14 bases. Written as DNA, the CDR3 is TGCGCCAGCAGCCCAACGGGGTTAGGCACCGGGGAGCTGTTTTTT. Residues: CASSPTGLGTGELFF.

This clone was counted ten times or more. This chain links TRBV7-2 with TRBJ1-2, with no clear D. V lost 5 bases and J 8 bases, leaving 18 bases between the germline ends. The germline CDR1 and CDR2 sequences are SGHTA and FQGNSA. The CDR3 spans 14 residues. The CDR3 bases are TGTGCCAGCAGCACCACTTCCTTCCTCTGGGGCTACACCTTC. This translates into CASSTTSFLWGYTF.

The chain carries TRBV19 and TRBJ1-3, with a possible D match to TRBD1 (5 bases). CDR3 size: 14 residues. Germline lookup yields CDR1 LNHDA and CDR2 SQIVND (reference sequence). V dropped 6 bases and J dropped 2 bases, with 11 bases sitting between them. CDR3 sequence: CASRAGIPGNTIYF. CDR3 DNA: TGTGCCAGTAGGGCAGGGATCCCTGGAAACACCATATATTTT.

The chain combines TRBV5-1 with TRBJ1-2; 8 bases are shared with TRBD1. In germline, CDR1 is SGHRS, CDR2 YFSETQ. V was pared by 5 bases and J by 11 bases, with 17 bases of the junction left unmatched. This CDR3 is built from 15 residues. The CDR3 coding sequence is TGCGCCAGCAGGGAAACGACAGGGGTCTTAGGTGTATACACCTTC. As protein: CASRETTGVLGVYTF.

This chain uses TRBV6-5 with TRBJ2-7; D is possibly TRBD1 or TRBD2 (5 bases each). The CDR3 runs 13 residues. The V gene lost 8 bases and the J gene lost 3 bases, with 14 bases spanning the gap. Germline values: CDR1 MNHEY, CDR2 SVGAGI. The DNA of the CDR3 is TGTGCCAGCGGGACCTTAGAGAGCTACGAGCAGTACTTC. As protein: CASGTLESYEQYF.